The 24 T cell receptor beta chains in this list originate from one sample, sequenced in a study of T cell changes during pregnancy in multiple sclerosis. Libraries were prepared by immunoSEQ multiplex PCR; TCRdb keeps only in-frame clonotypes and omits some of them. This table holds approximately 120,000 clones, roughly 95% found once. Sequenced here: peripheral blood, sampled after pregnancy. All receptors derive from a female donor with multiple sclerosis, enrolled in a pregnancy study.

This chain links TRBV11-2 with TRBJ2-5; weak D call: TRBD2 (6 bases). Germline lookup yields CDR1 SGHAT and CDR2 FQNNGV. The CDR3 is made up of 15 amino acids. V gave up 4 bases and J gave up 0 bases, with 12 bases separating them. The CDR3 region has the DNA TGTGCCAGCAGCTCCGGACTACGAAACCAAGAGACCCAGTACTTC. Its protein product is CASSSGLRNQETQYF.

The J gene is TRBJ2-7, the V gene TRBV2, with a weak D call TRBD2 (5 bases). This CDR3 comprises 15 residues. Germline CDR1 SNHLY, CDR2 FYNNEI. Between the trimmed V and J ends, which lost 6 bases and 6 bases, there was a span of 21 bases. This chain's CDR3 is CASSDPHTKRGEQYF. Written as DNA, the CDR3 is TGTGCCAGCAGCGATCCGCACACTAAACGGGGCGAGCAGTACTTC. Filled out from reference TRBV2 and TRBJ2-7, the complete variable domain reads EPEVTQTPSHQVTQMGQEVILRCVPISNHLYFYWYRQILGQKVEFLVSFYNNEISEKSEIFDDQFSVERPDGSNFTLKIRSTKLEDSAMYFCASSDPHTKRGEQYFGPGTRLTVT.

This chain joins TRBV7-8 and TRBJ2-5; D not certain. This CDR3 has 14 residues. V gave up 0 bases and J gave up 0 bases, with 5 bases separating them. Germline CDR1 SGHVS, CDR2 FQNEAQ. CDR3: CASSLAEYQETQYF. The CDR3 bases are TGTGCCAGCAGCTTAGCAGAGTACCAAGAGACCCAGTACTTC.

This chain links TRBV4-2 with TRBJ2-7, with 7 bases lining up with TRBD1. CDR3 length equals 13 residues. From germline, CDR1 is LGHNA and CDR2 YNFKEQ. After removal of 5 bases from V and 5 bases from J, the junction contained 6 bases not matched to a gene. The CDR3: CASSATGNDEQYF. In DNA form, the CDR3 reads TGTGCCAGCAGCGCGACAGGGAACGACGAGCAGTACTTC.

The genes are TRBV29-1 and TRBJ2-5, with D unclear. Per the germline V gene, CDR1 is SQVTM and CDR2 is ANQGSEA. Between the trimmed V and J ends, which lost 2 bases and 5 bases, there was a span of 3 bases. This CDR3 has 10 residues. The DNA for the CDR3 is TGCAGCGTTGAATCGGAGACCCAGTACTTC. Its translation is CSVESETQYF.

The chain uses TRBV28 and TRBJ2-3; TRBD2 matches at 7 bases. The CDR3 is made up of 14 amino acids. V was pared by 6 bases and J by 5 bases, with 8 bases of the junction left unmatched. The V gene's germline CDR1 is MDHEN and CDR2 SYDVKM. Here the CDR3 reads CASSPGGRIDTQYF. The CDR3 nucleotides read TGTGCCAGCAGCCCCGGGGGGAGAATAGATACGCAGTATTTT.

The chain has TRBV9 and TRBJ2-7; 9 bases agree with TRBD2. CDR3 length: 16 amino acids. Germline V gene lookup returns CDR1 SGDLS and CDR2 YYNGEE. Unmatched junction bases numbered 4, after V lost 0 bases and J lost 0 bases. Here the CDR3 reads CASSVGASGTSYEQYF. The CDR3 DNA reads TGTGCCAGCAGCGTAGGGGCTAGCGGGACCTCCTACGAGCAGTACTTC.

This chain joins TRBV27 and TRBJ2-7; D gene unclear. Trimming removed 1 base at V and 0 bases at J, with 10 bases between. Germline V gene data show CDR1 as MNHEY and CDR2 as SMNVEV (reference sequence). The CDR3 length is 15 residues. CDR3: CASSLYGWSSYEQYF. The CDR3 DNA sequence: TGTGCCAGCAGTTTATATGGCTGGAGCTCCTACGAGCAGTACTTC.

This chain uses TRBV19 with TRBJ1-5; D is uncertain. This CDR3 has 13 amino acids. V dropped 9 bases and J dropped 3 bases, with 12 bases sitting between them. Germline CDR1 is LNHDA and CDR2 is SQIVND (reference sequence). The DNA of the CDR3 is TGTGCCAGCGGGAGGACCCCCAATCAGCCCCAGCATTTT. Translated: CASGRTPNQPQHF.

CDR3 sequence (DNA): TGTGCCAGCAGCGGATGGACAGTCAACTATGGCTACACCTTC. Protein sequence: CASSGWTVNYGYTF. The chain is built from TRBV9 and TRBJ1-2; D may be TRBD1 (6 bases). The germline V and J ends were trimmed by 3 bases and 2 bases, with 11 bases remaining between them. The CDR3 has 14 residues. Germline CDR1 SGDLS, CDR2 YYNGEE.

V gene TRBV5-1 combines with J gene TRBJ2-7, with D perhaps TRBD1 (7 bases). CDR3 length: 14 amino acids. Germline V CDR1 and CDR2: SGHRS, YFSETQ. Trimming took off 4 bases at V and 3 bases at J, with 14 bases between the two ends. The CDR3 region has the DNA TGCGCCAGCAGCCCGGACTACAGGGGCTACGAGCAGTACTTC. Its translation is CASSPDYRGYEQYF.

The V call is TRBV27, the J call TRBJ2-1; 13 bases align to TRBD2. The V gene's germline CDR1 is MNHEY and CDR2 SMNVEV (reference sequence). This CDR3 spans 16 amino acids. After removal of 6 bases from V and 7 bases from J, the junction contained 9 bases not matched to a gene. The CDR3: CASRPGLAGDWNEQFF. The CDR3 DNA follows: TGTGCCAGCAGACCCGGACTAGCGGGAGATTGGAATGAGCAGTTCTTC.

This clone was counted only a few times. This chain uses TRBV28 with TRBJ1-1; D is uncertain. V lost 3 bases, J lost 4 bases, and 9 bases lay in between. CDR3 length: 13 residues. Germline V gene sequence: CDR1 MDHEN, CDR2 SYDVKM. The CDR3 sequence: CASSFGRSTEAFF. CDR3 sequence (DNA): TGTGCCAGCAGTTTCGGTAGGAGCACTGAAGCTTTCTTT.

The chain joins TRBV5-4 to TRBJ2-7; 7 bases are shared with TRBD2. The V and J ends lost 2 bases and 4 bases, in that order; junction bases with no gene match: 9. CDR1 is SGHNT, CDR2 YYREEE, per germline (reference sequence). The CDR3 spans 15 residues. The CDR3 coding sequence is TGTGCCAGCAGCTTTGATCCCGGGAGGAGATACGAGCAGTACTTC. It codes for CASSFDPGRRYEQYF.

V gene TRBV4-1 combines with J gene TRBJ1-4; 9 bases match TRBD1. Germline V lookup: CDR1 MGHRA, CDR2 YSYEKL. The trim removed 6 bases at V and 0 bases at J, leaving 8 bases unmatched. The CDR3 loop spans 17 amino acids. The CDR3 sequence is CASRPPGQGATNEKLFF. CDR3 nucleotides: TGCGCCAGCAGGCCCCCGGGACAGGGAGCAACTAATGAAAAACTGTTTTTT.

V usage is TRBV28 and J usage is TRBJ2-1, with 11 bases lining up with TRBD2. Trimming at V came to 4 bases and at J to 5 bases, leaving 7 bases not matched to a gene. CDR3 length: 16 residues. CDR1 and CDR2 (germline): MDHEN, SYDVKM. CDR3 nucleotide sequence: TGTGCCAGCAGTTCCCCTAGCGGGAGGATCCACAATGAGCAGTTCTTC. Encoded protein: CASSSPSGRIHNEQFF.

V and J are TRBV2 and TRBJ2-1, with 15 bases fitting TRBD2. From germline, CDR1 is SNHLY and CDR2 FYNNEI. Germline trimming cut 1 base from V and 4 bases from J; bases unmatched to any gene: 5. CDR3 size: 18 residues. For the CDR3, the DNA is TGTGCCAGCAGTGAAGGGAGGACTAGCGGGAGGGGATACAATGAGCAGTTCTTC. It yields the protein CASSEGRTSGRGYNEQFF.

This clone was recorded a few times. The chain is built from TRBV30 and TRBJ1-1; no firm D call. Germline-derived CDR1 and CDR2 are GTSNPN and SVGIG (reference sequence). The CDR3 runs to 14 residues. V lost 1 base and J lost 1, with 10 bases in between. CDR3 region: CAWSALLTNTEAFF. The CDR3 coding sequence is TGTGCCTGGAGTGCACTCCTTACGAACACTGAAGCTTTCTTT.

The chain uses TRBV19 and TRBJ2-5, with 8 bases aligning to TRBD1. CDR3 length equals 15 residues. The junction had 10 bases not matched to a gene; V was cut back by 5 bases and J by 5 bases. Germline CDR1 reads LNHDA; CDR2 reads SQIVND (reference sequence). The DNA of the CDR3 is TGTGCCAGTAGTGCCGCAGGGGGCGAGAGGGAGACCCAGTACTTC. This translates into CASSAAGGERETQYF.

This sequence joins TRBV29-1 and TRBJ1-2; D possibly corresponds to TRBD1 (6 bases). Trimming shortened V by 7 bases and J by 3 bases, and 15 bases separated the two germline ends. This CDR3 contains 13 residues. CDR1 SQVTM and CDR2 ANQGSEA come from the germline V gene. CDR3 nucleotide sequence: TGCAGCGCGTCAGGGGAAGGTTACTATGGCTACACCTTC. It translates to CSASGEGYYGYTF.

The chain couples TRBV5-6 to TRBJ2-2; D gene unclear. The germline V gene has CDR1 SGHDT and CDR2 YYEEEE. The CDR3 length is 15 residues. The V and J ends lost 4 bases and 3 bases respectively, with 13 bases between them. CDR3 sequence: CASSTERLYTGELFF. For the CDR3, the DNA is TGTGCCAGCAGCACGGAGAGACTGTACACCGGGGAGCTGTTTTTT.

The J gene is TRBJ1-5, the V gene TRBV30; 9 bases are shared with TRBD1. The J segment lost 0 bases and the V segment lost 0 bases, leaving 6 bases of the junction unmatched. The CDR3 extends over 17 amino acids. Germline V CDR1 and CDR2: GTSNPN, SVGIG (reference sequence). The CDR3 DNA sequence: TGTGCCTGGAGTGTCAGAGACAGGGGGTATAGCAATCAGCCCCAGCATTTT. It encodes CAWSVRDRGYSNQPQHF. Combining the CDR3 with reference TRBV30 and TRBJ1-5 gives the whole variable domain SQTIHQWPATLVQPVGSPLSLECTVEGTSNPNLYWYRQAAGRGLQLLFYSVGIGQISSEVPQNLSASRPQDRQFILSSKKLLLSDSGFYLCAWSVRDRGYSNQPQHFGDGTRLSIL.

The gene calls are TRBV9 and TRBJ1-1, with D perhaps matching TRBD1 (5 bases). This CDR3 has 13 amino acids. Germline CDR1 and CDR2: SGDLS and YYNGEE. V shed 0 bases and J shed 11 bases, with 14 bases lying between them. This CDR3 reads CASSVAITGRAFF. In nucleotides, the CDR3 is TGTGCCAGCAGCGTAGCTATTACAGGTCGGGCTTTCTTT.

The chain combines TRBV27 with TRBJ2-7; D is possibly TRBD2 (5 bases). Between the trimmed V and J ends, which lost 8 bases and 1 base, there was a span of 9 bases. The CDR3 has 12 amino acids. CDR1 is MNHEY, CDR2 SMNVEV, per germline (reference sequence). CDR3 amino acids: CASRGDSYEQYF. DNA of the CDR3: TGTGCCAGCCGGGGTGATTCCTACGAGCAGTACTTC.